The 30 T cell receptor beta chains in this list originate from one sample, sequenced in a study of molecular identifiers for immune sequencing clone quantification. TCRdb reprocessed the PCR reads via MiXCR and lists one record per CDR3 protein. The sample records approximately 590,000 distinct CDR3 sequences, around 25% being singletons. Sequencing input: naive CD8+ T cells from blood, with Jurkat cell RNA spiked in. Subset denoted: FACS-sorted CD8+CD4-CCR7+CD45RA+ naive T cells. The origin of the receptors is a human donor in good health. Some libraries in this study had Jurkat cell RNA spiked in.

This clonotype was observed a few times. This rearrangement joins TRBV24-1 to TRBJ1-1; 7 nucleotides line up with TRBD1. The CDR3 runs 18 residues. V lost 0 bases and J lost 1; bases outside the gene matches: 10. Germline-derived CDR1 and CDR2 are KGHDR and SFDVKD. The CDR3 region is CATSDLHLQGPQNTEAFF. CDR3 sequence (DNA): TGTGCCACCAGTGATTTGCATCTACAGGGGCCCCAGAACACTGAAGCTTTCTTT.

To note about this clonotype: This may stem from a read error, because a much larger clone lies one nucleotide away. The chain has TRBV7-9 and TRBJ2-7; 9 bases agree with TRBD2. Germline CDR1 SEHNR, CDR2 FQNEAQ (reference sequence). V lost 8 bases to trimming and J lost 2 bases; unmatched junction nucleotides: 13. The CDR3 has 16 residues. The CDR3 DNA reads TGTGCCAGCGGCACGTCTTTGCGGGAGGGGCCCTACGAGCAGTACTTC. This codes for CASGTSLREGPYEQYF.

This chain connects TRBV19 to TRBJ2-3, with 7 bases that match TRBD1. The CDR3 is 17 residues long. The germline CDR1 and CDR2 sequences are LNHDA and SQIVND (reference sequence). The V gene end was trimmed by 2 bases and the J gene end by 2 bases; junction bases not matched to a gene: 10. Written as DNA, the CDR3 is TGTGCCAGTAGTATATTGGCGCCGACAGGGTACACAGATACGCAGTATTTT. Protein sequence: CASSILAPTGYTDTQYF.

The chain employs TRBV4-3 and TRBJ2-1; 9 bases match TRBD2. V was pared by 1 base and J by 0 bases, with 4 bases of the junction left unmatched. CDR1 LGHNA and CDR2 YSLEER come from the germline V gene. The CDR3 extends over 17 amino acids. For the CDR3, the DNA is TGCGCCAGCAGCCAAGGGCTAGCGGGGAGCTCCTACAATGAGCAGTTCTTC. Translating it yields CASSQGLAGSSYNEQFF.

The table lists this clonotype with many counts. This sequence joins TRBV23-1 and TRBJ2-3, with D possibly TRBD2 on 5 matching bases. TRBV23-1 is labeled an ORF, and its function is uncertain. The CDR3 runs 15 residues. V was clipped by 1 base and J by 0 bases, with 8 bases between them. In DNA form, the CDR3 reads TGCGCCAGCAGTCAATTGAGCGGTAGCACAGATACGCAGTATTTT. As protein: CASSQLSGSTDTQYF.

This clonotype was seen a few times. V usage is TRBV7-9 and J usage is TRBJ2-1, with D possibly called TRBD1 or TRBD2 (5 bases each). This CDR3 has 13 residues. Per the germline V gene, CDR1 is SEHNR and CDR2 is FQNEAQ (reference sequence). V shed 4 bases and J shed 9 bases, with 13 bases lying between them. The CDR3 nucleotides read TGTGCCAGCAGCTCCCCCAGGGACGGTGAGCAGTTCTTC. Translating gives CASSSPRDGEQFF.

J is TRBJ2-7 and V is TRBV12-5; tentative D call: TRBD1 (6 bases). The CDR3 loop spans 13 amino acids. V lost 6 bases to trimming and J lost 0 bases, with 9 bases between them. CDR1 and CDR2 from the germline V gene are LGHNT and FRNRAP. CDR3 protein: CASGQGPSYEQYF. The CDR3 region has the DNA TGTGCTAGTGGGCAGGGGCCCTCCTACGAGCAGTACTTC.

This clonotype has a count of ten or more. V gene TRBV5-1 combines with J gene TRBJ2-5, with 8 bases identical to TRBD1. J gave up 5 bases and V 3 bases, and 6 bases lay outside the gene matches. CDR3 size: 14 residues. The germline V gene encodes CDR1 SGHRS and CDR2 YFSETQ. The CDR3 sequence: CASSSGQGRETQYF. In DNA, the CDR3 is TGCGCCAGCAGCTCCGGACAGGGCCGGGAGACCCAGTACTTC.

This clonotype was recorded many times. The chain links TRBV7-9 to TRBJ1-1; the match to TRBD1 covers 7 bases. The CDR3 has 13 residues. Germline V gives CDR1 SEHNR, CDR2 FQNEAQ (reference sequence). The trim removed 6 bases at V and 6 bases at J, leaving 7 bases unmatched. CDR3 protein: CASRETGEAEAFF. DNA for the CDR3: TGTGCCAGCAGAGAAACAGGGGAAGCTGAAGCTTTCTTT.

The chain joins TRBV20-1 to TRBJ2-3; tentative D call: TRBD2 (5 bases). The V gene's germline CDR1 is DFQATT and CDR2 SNEGSKA (reference sequence). The CDR3 is made up of 14 amino acids. Trimming removed 6 bases at V and 4 bases at J, with 17 bases between. The CDR3 DNA is TGCAGTGCCCAGGACCTAAAGGAGGCAGATACGCAGTATTTT. Amino acids: CSAQDLKEADTQYF.

The rearrangement joins TRBV7-9 to TRBJ1-6, with D uncertain. This CDR3 spans 14 amino acids. CDR1 is SEHNR, CDR2 FQNEAQ, per germline (reference sequence). Deletions cut 1 base from V and 8 bases from J, with 9 bases between. CDR3 sequence reads: CASSLDPSYSPLHF. CDR3 in DNA: TGTGCCAGCAGCTTAGATCCCTCATATTCACCCCTCCACTTT.

In regard to this clonotype: The CDR3 does not end in the conserved phenylalanine or tryptophan, so this is likely a read error. The chain couples TRBV24-1 to TRBJ2-2; D is perhaps TRBD1 (5 bases). V lost 5 bases, J lost 1 base, and 10 bases lay in between. This CDR3 is built from 15 residues. Germline lookup yields CDR1 KGHDR and CDR2 SFDVKD. The CDR3: CATSGRGLNTGELFL. The CDR3 coding sequence is TGTGCCACCAGTGGTAGGGGCCTGAACACCGGGGAGCTGTTTCTT.

The chain links TRBV4-1 to TRBJ2-1; D tentatively reads TRBD1 or TRBD2 (5 bases each). This CDR3 spans 17 amino acids. The germline V and J ends were trimmed by 1 base and 5 bases, with 18 bases remaining between them. Germline V gene data show CDR1 as MGHRA and CDR2 as YSYEKL. The DNA of the CDR3 is TGCGCCAGCAGCCAAGGCCCTCTCCGGGACGGAAACAATGAGCAGTTCTTC. Translating it yields CASSQGPLRDGNNEQFF.

This clonotype was observed at least ten times. The chain uses TRBV30 and TRBJ1-1; D unresolved. This CDR3 comprises 13 residues. V shed 5 bases and J shed 4 bases, with 14 bases lying between them. The germline gives CDR1 GTSNPN, CDR2 SVGIG (reference sequence). CDR3 amino acids: CAWDGSGGTEAFF. DNA of the CDR3: TGTGCCTGGGACGGGAGCGGCGGCACTGAAGCTTTCTTT.

Turning to this clonotype: It may be a read error: a sequence one base away is much more abundant. This sequence joins TRBV9 and TRBJ1-1; D gene uncertain. CDR1 SGDLS and CDR2 YYNGEE come from the germline V gene. CDR3 length: 13 residues. Trimming removed 0 bases at V and 4 bases at J, with 7 bases between. The CDR3 coding sequence is TGTGCCAGCAGCGTAGAGATCGGCACTGAAGCTTTCTTT. It encodes CASSVEIGTEAFF.

The genes are TRBV5-5 and TRBJ1-1, with D hard to call. V was cut by 0 bases and J by 4 bases, with 10 bases left in between. Germline loops: CDR1 SGHKS, CDR2 YYEKEE (reference sequence). The CDR3 covers 14 residues. CDR3 nucleotides: TGTGCCAGCAGCTTGGTATGGCGGGGCACTGAAGCTTTCTTT. Its translation: CASSLVWRGTEAFF.

This clonotype was seen only a few times. This chain joins TRBV6-1 and TRBJ2-5; D unresolved. Per the germline V gene, CDR1 is MNHNS and CDR2 is SASEGT. The CDR3 runs 15 residues. The V gene lost 4 bases and the J gene lost 2 bases, with 14 bases spanning the gap. The CDR3 coding sequence is TGTGCCAGCAGTGTGGTCCGGGTTAAACAAGAGACCCAGTACTTC. Amino acid sequence: CASSVVRVKQETQYF.

This clonotype has only a few counts. This chain joins TRBV21-1 and TRBJ2-5; the D call TRBD2 from the table was never checked on the DNA. TRBV21-1 is marked as a pseudogene. This CDR3 spans 17 amino acids. For the CDR3, the DNA is TGTGCCAGCAGCAGACTTAGAGGGAGACTAGCGAGAGAGACCCAGTACTTC. Translated: CASSRLRGRLARETQYF.

This clonotype was counted between two and nine times. This chain uses TRBV30 with TRBJ2-2, with D hard to call. Germline loops: CDR1 GTSNPN, CDR2 SVGIG (reference sequence). Trimming removed 1 base at V and 4 bases at J, with 16 bases between. This CDR3 spans 16 amino acids. The CDR3 DNA sequence: TGTGCCTGGAGTGGGGTGGCGCCTCGATTCACCGGGGAGCTGTTTTTT. Its translation: CAWSGVAPRFTGELFF.

This clonotype was found many times. This chain uses TRBV20-1 with TRBJ2-3; 7 nucleotides align to TRBD2. This CDR3 region has 14 residues. Trimming cost V 0 bases and J 5 bases; bases outside gene matches: 5. CDR1 is DFQATT, CDR2 SNEGSKA, per germline (reference sequence). The CDR3 sequence is CSARDAGAIDTQYF. The CDR3 bases are TGCAGTGCTAGAGATGCGGGAGCTATAGATACGCAGTATTTT.

In its sample, this clonotype was seen many times. The chain recombines TRBV6-2 or TRBV6-3 with TRBJ1-3; 7 bases are shared with TRBD1. From germline, CDR1 is MNHEY and CDR2 SVGEGT. This CDR3 spans 17 amino acids. Germline trimming cut 8 bases from V and 0 bases from J; bases unmatched to any gene: 13. CDR3 sequence reads: CASLTSDWDSSGNTIYF. DNA of the CDR3: TGTGCCAGCTTGACGAGTGACTGGGACAGCTCTGGAAACACCATATATTTT.

This clonotype has a count of ten or more. The chain employs TRBV4-1 and TRBJ2-1, with unresolved D. V lost 4 bases and J 8 bases, leaving 12 bases between the germline ends. The CDR3 extends over 13 amino acids. Looked up from germline, CDR1 is MGHRA and CDR2 is YSYEKL. The CDR3 DNA is TGCGCCAGCAGCCGGGAATTATGGGATGAGCAGTTCTTC. Its protein is CASSRELWDEQFF.

At least ten counts were recorded for this clonotype. The chain links TRBV7-9 to TRBJ2-5; 9 bases are a match to TRBD1. The germline CDR1 and CDR2 sequences are SEHNR and FQNEAQ (reference sequence). V lost 5 bases and J lost 3; bases outside the gene matches: 4. The CDR3 runs 14 residues. DNA of the CDR3: TGTGCCAGCAGCCGGACAGGGGTGGAAGAGACCCAGTACTTC. This gives the protein CASSRTGVEETQYF.

There are a few counts of this clonotype. The chain couples TRBV7-9 to TRBJ1-2; D is undetermined. Trimming left V 3 bases short and J 3 bases short, with 11 bases between. CDR1 and CDR2 (germline): SEHNR, FQNEAQ (reference sequence). The CDR3 has 14 amino acids. CDR3 coding DNA: TGTGCCAGCAGCTTCCCGTACAGTCACTATGGCTACACCTTC. It translates to CASSFPYSHYGYTF. Based on the CDR3 plus reference TRBV7-9 and TRBJ1-2, the full variable domain is DTGVSQNPRHKITKRGQNVTFRCDPISEHNRLYWYRQTLGQGPEFLTYFQNEAQLEKSRLLSDRFSAERPKGSFSTLEIQRTEQGDSAMYLCASSFPYSHYGYTFGSGTRLTVV.

The CDR3 reads CASSITGTGQPQHF. CDR3 bases: TGTGCCAGCAGCATAACAGGGACGGGACAGCCCCAGCATTTT. The J gene is TRBJ1-5, the V gene TRBV7-9; TRBD1 is a possible D gene (6 bases). Germline V lookup: CDR1 SEHNR, CDR2 FQNEAQ (reference sequence). This CDR3 has 14 amino acids. Trimming removed 5 bases from V and 7 bases from J, with 15 bases in between.

A remark on this clonotype: No conserved phenylalanine or tryptophan ends this CDR3, so it is likely a read error. The chain employs TRBV9 and TRBJ1-6, with unresolved D. The CDR3 sequence is 16 residues long. The germline V and J ends were trimmed by 7 bases and 5 bases, with 19 bases remaining between them. Germline CDR1 and CDR2: SGDLS and YYNGEE. CDR3: CASGYDTIGDNSPLHL. The CDR3 nucleotides are TGTGCCAGCGGTTATGATACGATTGGCGATAATTCACCCCTCCACCTT.

This chain links TRBV3-1 with TRBJ2-1, with 9 bases aligning to TRBD2. J was trimmed by 8 bases and V by 3 bases; bases with no gene match: 17. Germline V lookup: CDR1 LGHDT, CDR2 YNNKEL (reference sequence). CDR3 length equals 18 residues. CDR3 nucleotides: TGTGCCAGCAGCCAGAACTACAACGTTAGCGGGGGAGGGGATGAGCAGTTCTTC. Its translation: CASSQNYNVSGGGDEQFF.

This clonotype showed up many times. The chain employs TRBV13 and TRBJ2-4, with D uncertain. Per germline, CDR1 PRHDT and CDR2 FYEKMQ (reference sequence). This CDR3 is 14 amino acids long. V lost 2 bases and J lost 3, with 8 bases in between. This CDR3 is CASSLWEVKNIQYF. The CDR3 region has the DNA TGTGCCAGCAGCTTATGGGAAGTCAAAAACATTCAGTACTTC.

This clonotype appeared many times. The chain combines TRBV30 with TRBJ2-3; D not resolved. The germline V gene has CDR1 GTSNPN and CDR2 SVGIG (reference sequence). V was clipped by 0 bases and J by 4 bases, with 8 bases between them. There are 13 residues in the CDR3. CDR3 coding DNA: TGTGCCTGGAGTGTGACCCTTGCAGATACGCAGTATTTT. Protein product: CAWSVTLADTQYF.

This clonotype has ten or more counts. The gene calls are TRBV13 and TRBJ1-1, with TRBD1 matching over 8 bases. CDR3 size: 14 residues. Germline-derived CDR1 and CDR2 are PRHDT and FYEKMQ (reference sequence). V trimming: 4 bases; J trimming: 3 bases; junction bases outside the gene matches: 4. The CDR3 region has the DNA TGTGCCAGCAGCTCGGAACAGGGGGACACTGAAGCTTTCTTT. Its translation is CASSSEQGDTEAFF.